These T cell receptor beta chains were read from a single sample in a study of cytomegalovirus exposure and HLA in healthy donors. Clones were sequenced by immunoSEQ multiplex PCR, and TCRdb holds only the in-frame ones, with some missing. The data hold 70,000 to 100,000 clones, with roughly 63% observed a single time. What was sequenced was PBMCs. Receptors were obtained from a woman aged 45-59 years in good health and CMV-seropositive. CDR3s include the opening cysteine and the closing phenylalanine or tryptophan. A D gene is named only where the DNA matches it firmly. Clone size, where shown, is once, few, many, or a class for clones that have expanded.

abundance: .
d_gene: TRBD1
v_gene: TRBV6-5
j_gene: TRBJ1-4
CDR3aa: CASSYQGGEKLFF
CDR3nt: TGTGCCAGCAGTTACCAGGGGGGTGAAAAACTGTTTTTT

abundance: .
d_gene: .
v_gene: TRBV2
j_gene: TRBJ1-2
CDR3aa: CASSVLASWDGYTF
CDR3nt: TGTGCCAGCAGTGTCTTAGCCTCTTGGGATGGCTACACCTTC

abundance: .
d_gene: TRBD1
v_gene: TRBV7-2
j_gene: TRBJ1-2
CDR3aa: CASSLTGGGYTF
CDR3nt: TGTGCCAGCAGCTTGACAGGGGGCGGCTACACCTTC

abundance: .
d_gene: TRBD2
v_gene: TRBV7-9
j_gene: TRBJ2-3
CDR3aa: CASSQLAGGGDTQYF
CDR3nt: TGTGCCAGCAGCCAGCTAGCGGGGGGGGGAGATACGCAGTATTTT

abundance: .
d_gene: .
v_gene: TRBV13
j_gene: TRBJ2-1
CDR3aa: CASSSPPGNEQFF
CDR3nt: TGTGCCAGCAGCTCCCCTCCAGGGAATGAGCAGTTCTTC

abundance: .
d_gene: .
v_gene: TRBV11-2
j_gene: TRBJ2-2
CDR3aa: CASSPREGGLTGELFF
CDR3nt: TGTGCCAGCAGCCCGAGGGAGGGGGGCCTAACCGGGGAGCTGTTTTTT

abundance: .
d_gene: TRBD1
v_gene: TRBV5-1
j_gene: TRBJ1-4
CDR3aa: CASSLRDSNEKLFF
CDR3nt: TGCGCCAGCAGCCTCCGGGACAGTAATGAAAAACTGTTTTTT

abundance: .
d_gene: TRBD1
v_gene: TRBV2
j_gene: TRBJ1-1
CDR3aa: CASLQGAWTEAFF
CDR3nt: TGTGCCAGCTTACAGGGGGCGTGGACTGAAGCTTTCTTT

abundance: .
d_gene: TRBD2
v_gene: TRBV5-6
j_gene: TRBJ2-5
CDR3aa: CASSLLAGGRETQYF
CDR3nt: TGTGCCAGCAGCTTGCTAGCGGGGGGGCGTGAGACCCAGTACTTC

abundance: .
d_gene: TRBD1
v_gene: TRBV5-6
j_gene: TRBJ1-1
CDR3aa: CASSTRQGASENTEAFF
CDR3nt: TGTGCCAGCAGCACCAGACAGGGGGCCTCGGAAAACACTGAAGCTTTCTTT

abundance: .
d_gene: TRBD1
v_gene: TRBV6-5
j_gene: TRBJ1-2
CDR3aa: CASSYSGTANYGYTF
CDR3nt: TGTGCCAGCAGTTACTCCGGGACAGCCAACTATGGCTACACCTTC

abundance: few
d_gene: .
v_gene: TRBV7-2
j_gene: TRBJ2-7
CDR3aa: CASSLAPVLSYEQYF
CDR3nt: TGTGCCAGCAGCTTAGCGCCGGTTCTCTCCTACGAGCAGTACTTC

abundance: .
d_gene: .
v_gene: TRBV6-5
j_gene: TRBJ1-4
CDR3aa: CASSASGYNEKLFF
CDR3nt: TGTGCCAGCAGTGCCTCGGGGTACAATGAAAAACTGTTTTTT

abundance: once
d_gene: .
v_gene: TRBV28
j_gene: TRBJ1-5
CDR3aa: CASSLIRRGNQPQHF
CDR3nt: TGTGCCAGCAGTTTGATTAGGAGGGGCAATCAGCCCCAGCATTTT

abundance: few
d_gene: .
v_gene: TRBV2
j_gene: TRBJ2-1
CDR3aa: CASSPGTSSYNEQFF
CDR3nt: TGTGCCAGCAGCCCCGGGACATCCTCCTACAATGAGCAGTTCTTC

abundance: .
d_gene: .
v_gene: TRBV7-6
j_gene: TRBJ1-3
CDR3aa: CASSSSPGKAGNTIYF
CDR3nt: TGTGCCAGCAGCTCCTCCCCAGGGAAAGCTGGAAACACCATATATTTT

abundance: few
d_gene: .
v_gene: TRBV29-1
j_gene: TRBJ2-2
CDR3aa: CSVEDLGDSSNTGELFF
CDR3nt: TGCAGCGTTGAAGATCTAGGCGACAGCTCGAACACCGGGGAGCTGTTTTTT

abundance: .
d_gene: .
v_gene: TRBV6-5
j_gene: TRBJ1-1
CDR3aa: CASSFTAHANAEAFF
CDR3nt: TGTGCCAGCAGTTTTACCGCTCACGCTAACGCTGAAGCTTTCTTT

abundance: .
d_gene: .
v_gene: TRBV15
j_gene: TRBJ2-5
CDR3aa: CATSRDTGKETQYF
CDR3nt: TGTGCCACCAGCAGAGATACGGGTAAAGAGACCCAGTACTTC

abundance: .
d_gene: TRBD1
v_gene: TRBV7-9
j_gene: TRBJ2-7
CDR3aa: CASSGGDRILSYEQYF
CDR3nt: TGTGCCAGCAGCGGAGGGGACAGGATACTCTCCTACGAGCAGTACTTC

abundance: .
d_gene: .
v_gene: TRBV7-2
j_gene: TRBJ2-7
CDR3aa: CASSSLGEVDEQYF
CDR3nt: TGTGCCAGCAGCTCCCTCGGGGAGGTGGACGAGCAGTACTTC

abundance: .
d_gene: TRBD1
v_gene: TRBV18
j_gene: TRBJ1-1
CDR3aa: CASSRNQGGNTEAFF
CDR3nt: TGTGCCAGCTCACGGAATCAGGGGGGGAACACTGAAGCTTTCTTT

abundance: .
d_gene: .
v_gene: TRBV25-1
j_gene: TRBJ1-2
CDR3aa: CASSVQYGYTF
CDR3nt: TGTGCCAGCAGTGTACAGTATGGCTACACCTTC